The 22 T cell receptor beta chains reported below all come from one sample, sequenced in a study of blood T cells in healthy people across ages. Combining a sample-barcoded 5' primer with a J-beta primer mix, a second PCR ran for 7 to 11 cycles. TCRdb analysed the 5' RACE reads with MiXCR anew, one entry per CDR3 protein. The table includes 800,000 or so distinct CDR3 sequences, around 25% detected once. This same sample was also part of a study on T cells of mothers and their children.

What was sequenced was blood. Receptors were obtained from a boy between 10 and 17 years old in good health.

V and J are TRBV12-3 or TRBV12-4 and TRBJ1-4, with D uncertain. Trimming removed 5 bases from V and 8 bases from J, with 12 bases in between. The CDR3 is made up of 13 amino acids. The CDR3 DNA reads as TGTGCCAGCAGTCCCCGTCCTCGGGAAAAACTGTTTTTT. Translation: CASSPRPREKLFF.

This clonotype was seen only a few times. The chain joins TRBV6-5 to TRBJ1-6; TRBD1 matches at 7 bases. Germline V gene lookup returns CDR1 MNHEY and CDR2 SVGAGI. The length of the CDR3 is 16 residues. The trim removed 0 bases at V and 7 bases at J, leaving 6 bases unmatched. CDR3 sequence reads: CASSYSNQGGNSPLHF. CDR3 nucleotide sequence: TGTGCCAGCAGTTACTCGAATCAGGGGGGCAATTCACCCCTCCACTTT.

The chain recombines TRBV12-3 or TRBV12-4 with TRBJ2-7, with a tentative D call TRBD1 (5 bases). This CDR3 comprises 12 residues. The V and J ends lost 6 bases and 5 bases respectively, with 11 bases between them. The CDR3 DNA follows: TGTGCCAGCAGCTTAAGGGGTCACGAGCAGTACTTC. This translates into CASSLRGHEQYF.

The chain carries TRBV7-6 and TRBJ1-6; no firm D call. V shed 4 bases and J shed 9 bases, with 10 bases lying between them. There are 13 residues in the CDR3. Germline V gives CDR1 SGHVS, CDR2 FNYEAQ. The CDR3 spells CASSSIIFSPLHF. The DNA for the CDR3 is TGTGCCAGCAGCTCTATAATATTTTCACCCCTCCACTTT. Based on the CDR3 plus reference TRBV7-6 and TRBJ1-6, the full variable domain is GAGVSQSPRYKVTKRGQDVALRCDPISGHVSLYWYRQALGQGPEFLTYFNYEAQQDKSGLPNDRFSAERPEGSISTLTIQRTEQRDSAMYRCASSSIIFSPLHFGNGTRLTVT.

The V and J genes are TRBV11-2 and TRBJ2-1; 8 bases fit TRBD2. CDR3 length equals 15 residues. Germline CDR1 is SGHAT and CDR2 is FQNNGV. The J segment lost 7 bases and the V segment lost 6 bases, leaving 11 bases of the junction unmatched. The CDR3 DNA reads as TGTGCCAGCAGAGGGGATGGACTAGCTGCGAATGAGCAGTTCTTC. Translating gives CASRGDGLAANEQFF.

This chain links TRBV20-1 with TRBJ2-5; no reliable D call. V lost 8 bases, J lost 5 bases, and 21 bases lay in between. Germline V gene lookup returns CDR1 DFQATT and CDR2 SNEGSKA (reference sequence). The CDR3 has 14 residues. The chain's CDR3 is CSFQSPDGVETQYF. CDR3 DNA sequence: TGCAGTTTCCAAAGCCCGGACGGCGTGGAGACCCAGTACTTC.

The CDR3 region is CATSRVEASGRAGLEQYF. As DNA, the CDR3 is TGTGCCACCAGCAGAGTTGAGGCCAGCGGGAGGGCCGGTTTGGAGCAGTACTTC. J is TRBJ2-7 and V is TRBV15; 10 bases align to TRBD2. The CDR3 runs to 18 residues. J was trimmed by 7 bases and V by 1 base; bases with no gene match: 16. From germline, CDR1 is LNHNV and CDR2 YYDKDF (reference sequence). The full variable domain, in which reference TRBV15 and TRBJ2-7 provide the parts outside the CDR3, is DAMVIQNPRYQVTQFGKPVTLSCSQTLNHNVMYWYQQKSSQAPKLLFHYYDKDFNNEADTPDNFQSRRPNTSFCFLDIRSPGLGDTAMYLCATSRVEASGRAGLEQYFGPGTRLTVT.

In this sample, this clonotype turned up a few times. The chain links TRBV4-3 to TRBJ1-5; D not certain. The germline gives CDR1 LGHNA, CDR2 YSLEER. V was pared by 0 bases and J by 1 base, with 7 bases between. CDR3 size: 15 residues. Here the CDR3 reads CASSQDMWSNQPQHF. CDR3 nucleotide sequence: TGCGCCAGCAGCCAAGATATGTGGAGCAATCAGCCCCAGCATTTT.

The rearrangement joins TRBV6-5 to TRBJ1-2, with a tentative D call TRBD1 (5 bases). The CDR3 extends over 12 amino acids. V lost 4 bases, J lost 8 bases, and 11 bases lay in between. Germline loops: CDR1 MNHEY, CDR2 SVGAGI. CDR3 bases: TGTGCCAGCAGTTTAGCAGGGTTCGGCTACACCTTC. This encodes CASSLAGFGYTF.

This clonotype occurred many times. The rearrangement uses TRBV29-1 and TRBJ2-7; TRBD1 might be the D (7 bases). CDR1 and CDR2 from the germline V gene are SQVTM and ANQGSEA. V lost 6 bases and J 2 bases, leaving 11 bases between the germline ends. CDR3 length: 12 residues. Written as DNA, the CDR3 is TGCAGCGTGGGGGGACAGACCTACGAGCAGTACTTC. Translated, it gives CSVGGQTYEQYF.

The J gene is TRBJ1-4, the V gene TRBV19; the D gene is possibly TRBD1 (5 bases). Germline-derived CDR1 and CDR2 are LNHDA and SQIVND (reference sequence). The CDR3 covers 19 residues. Trimming removed 2 bases at V and 0 bases at J, with 19 bases between. The CDR3 spells CASSITTDLDSSTNEKLFF. The CDR3 DNA reads as TGTGCCAGTAGTATAACGACAGATCTCGACTCGTCAACTAATGAAAAACTGTTTTTT.

The V call is TRBV20-1, the J call TRBJ2-7; TRBD1 or TRBD2 may be the D gene (6 bases each). This CDR3 comprises 14 residues. Trimming shortened V by 5 bases and J by 3 bases, and 17 bases separated the two germline ends. Germline CDR1 is DFQATT and CDR2 is SNEGSKA (reference sequence). The CDR3 protein is CSAGTLGGHYEQYF. CDR3 sequence (DNA): TGCAGTGCTGGGACCTTGGGGGGCCACTACGAGCAGTACTTC.

This clonotype was recorded a few times. The rearrangement joins TRBV11-2 to TRBJ2-7, with TRBD1 matching 8 bases. The CDR3 runs to 13 residues. Trimming cost V 3 bases and J 6 bases; bases outside gene matches: 4. Per germline, CDR1 SGHAT and CDR2 FQNNGV. The DNA for the CDR3 is TGTGCCAGCAGCTTGGACAGGGTCCGCGAGCAGTACTTC. Its protein product is CASSLDRVREQYF. The variable domain in full, with the rest retrieved from reference TRBV11-2 and TRBJ2-7, is EAGVAQSPRYKIIEKRQSVAFWCNPISGHATLYWYQQILGQGPKLLIQFQNNGVVDDSQLPKDRFSAERLKGVDSTLKIQPAKLEDSAVYLCASSLDRVREQYFGPGTRLTVT.

Only a few counts were recorded for this clonotype. J is TRBJ1-2 and V is TRBV7-2; D possibly corresponds to TRBD1 (5 bases). V was cut by 5 bases and J by 7 bases, with 23 bases left in between. Germline-derived CDR1 and CDR2 are SGHTA and FQGNSA. This CDR3 has 16 amino acids. The DNA for the CDR3 is TGTGCCAGCAGCAGTGGGGGACCGGGACGGGCTGCTGGCTACACCTTC. As protein: CASSSGGPGRAAGYTF.

The genes are TRBV10-2 and TRBJ2-7; no firm D call. Germline CDR1 WSHSY, CDR2 SAAADI. Trimming took off 4 bases at V and 7 bases at J, with 8 bases between the two ends. CDR3 size: 11 residues. The CDR3, as DNA: TGCGCCAGCAGTGGTGACGGGGAGCAGTACTTC. This sequence encodes CASSGDGEQYF.

This clonotype was seen at least ten times. This chain joins TRBV3-1 and TRBJ2-2; D is uncertain. Germline values: CDR1 LGHDT, CDR2 YNNKEL (reference sequence). The CDR3 has 15 residues. Deletions cut 3 bases from V and 5 bases from J, with 13 bases between. CDR3 nucleotide sequence: TGTGCCAGCAGCCAGGGCTCCCTCCAGACCGGGGAGCTGTTTTTT. Translation gives CASSQGSLQTGELFF.

V is TRBV28 and J is TRBJ2-1; a weak D match, TRBD1 (6 bases). CDR1 MDHEN and CDR2 SYDVKM come from the germline V gene. The CDR3 spans 16 residues. Trimming left V 6 bases short and J 1 base short, with 16 bases between. CDR3 sequence: CASSTYEGGSYNEQFF. The CDR3 nucleotides are TGTGCCAGCAGCACATACGAAGGGGGTTCCTACAATGAGCAGTTCTTC.

The sample holds a few counts of this clonotype. The chain links TRBV24-1 to TRBJ2-4; D might be TRBD1 or TRBD2, each matching 5 bases. Germline CDR1 reads KGHDR; CDR2 reads SFDVKD. Trimming took off 3 bases at V and 8 bases at J, with 19 bases between the two ends. This CDR3 comprises 16 residues. The CDR3 sequence is CATSDRRDVHGDIQYF. CDR3 nucleotide sequence: TGTGCCACCAGTGATCGAAGGGACGTCCATGGGGACATTCAGTACTTC.

This sequence joins TRBV6-2 or TRBV6-3 and TRBJ2-1, with 7 bases matching TRBD2. Germline CDR1 MNHEY, CDR2 SVGEGT. V gave up 7 bases and J gave up 6 bases; unmatched junction bases: 6. This CDR3 comprises 13 residues. In DNA, the CDR3 is TGTGCCAGCATCCCAGGCGGGAGCAATGAGCAGTTCTTC. Translation: CASIPGGSNEQFF.

V is TRBV6-1 and J is TRBJ2-5; D assignment may be TRBD1 or TRBD2 (5 bases each). The end of the DNA fits TRBJ2-1 better, so the J call may be wrong. Germline V lookup: CDR1 MNHNS, CDR2 SASEGT. This CDR3 is 14 amino acids long. The CDR3 sequence: CASGPWDGINEQFF. The CDR3 coding sequence is TGTGCCAGCGGCCCCTGGGACGGAATCAATGAGCAGTTCTTC.

This clonotype was detected only a few times. The chain employs TRBV4-3 and TRBJ2-5; D is unclear. TRBJ2-7 matches the DNA end more closely, so the J call is doubtful. The germline V gene has CDR1 LGHNA and CDR2 YSLEER. This CDR3 is built from 14 residues. This CDR3 is CASSPVVGDYEQYF. The CDR3 region has the DNA TGCGCCAGCAGCCCGGTAGTTGGGGATTACGAGCAGTACTTC.

This clonotype was observed a few times. The junction differs from germline at one of its ends, possibly a read error. CDR3 DNA sequence: TGTGCCGGCAGCTTAGCCCCGGGGGGACGTGAGACCCAGTACTTC. This sequence encodes CAGSLAPGGRETQYF. The rearrangement joins TRBV7-2 to TRBJ2-5, with 7 positions matching TRBD2. Germline V gene lookup returns CDR1 SGHTA and CDR2 FQGNSA. The CDR3 runs 15 residues.